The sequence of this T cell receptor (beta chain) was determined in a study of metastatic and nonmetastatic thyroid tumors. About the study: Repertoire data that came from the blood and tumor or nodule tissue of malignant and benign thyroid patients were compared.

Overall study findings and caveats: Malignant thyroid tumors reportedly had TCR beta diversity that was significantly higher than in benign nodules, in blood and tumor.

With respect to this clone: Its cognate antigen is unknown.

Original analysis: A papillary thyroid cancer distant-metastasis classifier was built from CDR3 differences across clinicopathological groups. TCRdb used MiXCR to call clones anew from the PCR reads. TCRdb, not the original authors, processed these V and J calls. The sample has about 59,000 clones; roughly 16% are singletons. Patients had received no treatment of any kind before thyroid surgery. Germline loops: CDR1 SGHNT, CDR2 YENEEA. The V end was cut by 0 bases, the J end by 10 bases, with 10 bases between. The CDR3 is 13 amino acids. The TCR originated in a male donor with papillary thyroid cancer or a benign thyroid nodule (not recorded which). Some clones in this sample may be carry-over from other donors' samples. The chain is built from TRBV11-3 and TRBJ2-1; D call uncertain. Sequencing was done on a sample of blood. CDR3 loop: CASSLEVLGEQFF. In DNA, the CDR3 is TGTGCCAGCAGCTTAGAGGTGCTGGGGGAGCAGTTCTTC.